The next 24 T cell receptor beta chains were all read from a single sample in a study of CD8+ T cells in alopecia areata. Sequencing templates came from extracted RNA that was reverse transcribed into cDNA. Only in-frame clones appear in the TCRdb table, and some are missing; sequencing was by immunoSEQ multiplex PCR. The sample carries about 260,000 clones, about three fifths recorded once. Indicated treatment: oral pan-JAK inhibitor, 5-10 mg twice daily. This material consisted of CD4+ T cells sorted from blood, taken around week 52, from a patient treated with tofacitinib. The receptors were sampled from a human donor with alopecia areata.

CDR3 sequence: CAISEADRPGTEAFF. DNA for the CDR3: TGTGCCATCAGTGAGGCGGACAGGCCGGGCACTGAAGCTTTCTTT. The rearrangement joins TRBV10-3 to TRBJ1-1; 7 bases align to TRBD1. J lost 4 bases, V lost 2 bases, and 7 bases had no gene match. Germline CDR1 is ENHRY and CDR2 is SYGVKD. The CDR3 is 15 residues long.

This clone occurred once. V usage is TRBV30 and J usage is TRBJ1-5; no reliable D call. Germline lookup yields CDR1 GTSNPN and CDR2 SVGIG (reference sequence). The V end was cut by 2 bases, the J end by 1 base, with 9 bases between. The CDR3 extends over 14 amino acids. CDR3 region: CAWSTARSNQPQHF. The CDR3 nucleotides read TGTGCCTGGAGTACAGCCAGGAGCAATCAGCCCCAGCATTTT.

V is TRBV6-6 and J is TRBJ2-6; D unclear. CDR3 length: 13 amino acids. V dropped 11 bases and J dropped 1 base, with 9 bases sitting between them. Germline assignment: CDR1 MNHNY and CDR2 SVGAGI (reference sequence). The DNA for the CDR3 is TGTGCCTCCAGTAGTTCTGGGGCCAACGTCCTGACTTTC. Translation gives CASSSSGANVLTF.

This clone was seen more than once but under ten times. V and J are TRBV29-1 and TRBJ1-2, with D possibly TRBD1 on 5 matching bases. The CDR3 runs to 15 residues. Trimming cost V 8 bases and J 7 bases, with 26 bases left between them. Germline V lookup: CDR1 SQVTM, CDR2 ANQGSEA. For the CDR3, the DNA is TGCAGCACGAGAGGTTTTTGGGCAGGGAATCTTGGCTACACCTTC. Amino acids: CSTRGFWAGNLGYTF.

The rearrangement links TRBV6-5 to TRBJ2-5; 8 positions agree with TRBD1. This CDR3 has 15 residues. The V gene end was trimmed by 5 bases and the J gene end by 0 bases; junction bases not matched to a gene: 5. Germline V lookup: CDR1 MNHEY, CDR2 SVGAGI. Here the CDR3 reads CASSRQGRYQETQYF. The CDR3 DNA reads as TGTGCCAGCAGTAGACAGGGGAGGTACCAAGAGACCCAGTACTTC.

The V and J genes are TRBV6-5 and TRBJ2-6; no reliable D call. Trimming pared 8 bases from V and 3 bases from J, leaving 14 bases between. Per germline, CDR1 MNHEY and CDR2 SVGAGI. CDR3 length: 15 amino acids. The CDR3 is CASGVLARGANVLTF. Here the CDR3 DNA reads TGTGCCAGCGGTGTCTTGGCACGTGGGGCCAACGTCCTGACTTTC.

This clone appeared a few times. V and J are TRBV4-1 and TRBJ2-3; D is unresolved. Trimming left V 1 base short and J 0 bases short, with 11 bases between. This CDR3 is 16 amino acids long. Germline V gene data show CDR1 as MGHRA and CDR2 as YSYEKL. CDR3 in amino acids: CASSQGYSGSTDTQYF. CDR3 nucleotides: TGCGCCAGCAGCCAAGGGTATTCGGGCAGCACAGATACGCAGTATTTT.

V gene TRBV7-2 combines with J gene TRBJ2-5, with D possibly TRBD1 on 5 matching bases. The length of the CDR3 is 13 residues. The V end lost 2 bases, the J end lost 3 bases, and 7 bases lay between the germline ends. The germline CDR1 and CDR2 sequences are SGHTA and FQGNSA. CDR3 region: CASSLIREETQYF. CDR3 bases: TGTGCCAGCAGCTTAATCAGGGAAGAGACCCAGTACTTC.

The chain recombines TRBV7-9 with TRBJ2-5; D possibly uses TRBD1 or TRBD2 (6 bases each). Trimming took off 3 bases at V and 2 bases at J, with 10 bases between the two ends. Per the germline V gene, CDR1 is SEHNR and CDR2 is FQNEAQ (reference sequence). This CDR3 contains 14 residues. The CDR3 protein is CASSFSGAQETQYF. In DNA form, the CDR3 reads TGTGCCAGCAGCTTCTCGGGGGCTCAAGAGACCCAGTACTTC.

The genes are TRBV29-1 and TRBJ2-7, with 7 bases lining up with TRBD1. The CDR3 contains 14 residues. CDR1 is SQVTM and CDR2 is ANQGSEA in the germline V gene. Germline trimming cut 4 bases from V and 9 bases from J; bases unmatched to any gene: 15. This CDR3 reads CSVGLRTGPVGQYF. The CDR3 bases are TGCAGCGTTGGGTTAAGGACAGGCCCTGTGGGGCAGTACTTC.

This clone was picked up a small number of times. The rearrangement joins TRBV7-3 to TRBJ2-1, with 11 positions matching TRBD1. Looked up from germline, CDR1 is SGHTA and CDR2 is FQGTGA. CDR3 length equals 15 residues. After removal of 4 bases from V and 4 bases from J, the junction contained 3 bases not matched to a gene. CDR3 coding DNA: TGTGCCAGCAGCTCAGGACAGGGGGCTTACAATGAGCAGTTCTTC. It is translated as CASSSGQGAYNEQFF.

This clone was counted a few times. The junction shows a germline mismatch at one end, possibly a read error. This chain connects TRBV30 to TRBJ2-7, with D unresolved. Germline V gene sequence: CDR1 GTSNPN, CDR2 SVGIG (reference sequence). This CDR3 is built from 8 residues. CDR3 amino acids: CALGRATF. Written as DNA, the CDR3 is TGTGCCTTGGGCCGGGCTACCTTC.

The chain has TRBV30 and TRBJ1-2; TRBD1 might be the D (6 bases). V was shortened by 1 base and J by 2 bases, with 14 bases between the two germline ends. Germline V lookup: CDR1 GTSNPN, CDR2 SVGIG (reference sequence). The CDR3 is 15 amino acids. CDR3 bases: TGTGCCTGGAGTGCGGCCGGGACACAGAACTATGGCTACACCTTC. It specifies CAWSAAGTQNYGYTF.

The genes are TRBV5-1 and TRBJ2-5, with 8 bases fitting TRBD2. Germline assignment: CDR1 SGHRS and CDR2 YFSETQ. The CDR3 is 13 residues long. V lost 7 bases to trimming and J lost 4 bases; unmatched junction nucleotides: 6. The CDR3 protein is CASHTSGGETQYF. The DNA of the CDR3 is TGCGCCAGCCACACTAGCGGAGGAGAGACCCAGTACTTC.

This chain connects TRBV30 to TRBJ1-6; D gene uncertain. Germline V gives CDR1 GTSNPN, CDR2 SVGIG (reference sequence). Trimming removed 2 bases from V and 4 bases from J, with 12 bases in between. This CDR3 is built from 15 residues. This CDR3 reads CAWSPRSMYNSPLHF. In DNA, the CDR3 is TGTGCCTGGAGTCCCCGTTCAATGTATAATTCACCCCTCCACTTT.

V usage is TRBV15 and J usage is TRBJ2-4; 10 nucleotides match TRBD2. CDR3 length: 16 amino acids. Germline CDR1 LNHNV, CDR2 YYDKDF (reference sequence). J gave up 7 bases and V 1 base, and 7 bases lay outside the gene matches. CDR3 bases: TGTGCCACCAGCAGAGTTCTAGCGGGGGCCGGGAACATTCAGTACTTC. As protein: CATSRVLAGAGNIQYF.

This clone was found a few times. V usage is TRBV29-1 and J usage is TRBJ1-5; 10 positions match TRBD1. The germline CDR1 and CDR2 sequences are SQVTM and ANQGSEA. V was clipped by 4 bases and J by 4 bases; unmatched bases: 7. The CDR3 contains 15 residues. CDR3 sequence: CSVGMGTGDNQPQHF. DNA of the CDR3: TGCAGCGTTGGCATGGGGACAGGGGATAATCAGCCCCAGCATTTT.

V and J are TRBV2 and TRBJ2-5, with 7 positions matching TRBD2. The CDR3 is made up of 13 amino acids. The V segment lost 10 bases and the J segment 2 bases; nucleotides outside the gene matches: 7. Germline CDR1 reads SNHLY; CDR2 reads FYNNEI. In nucleotides, the CDR3 is TGTGCCACCTGGGGGGGGAGACAAGAGACCCAGTACTTC. Amino acid sequence: CATWGGRQETQYF.

This chain links TRBV10-3 with TRBJ1-3; D is ambiguous. Deletions cut 2 bases from V and 4 bases from J, with 15 bases between. This CDR3 is built from 16 residues. Germline V gives CDR1 ENHRY, CDR2 SYGVKD. The DNA for the CDR3 is TGTGCCATCAGTGAGGCAGCCTTTCATCTCGGAAACACCATATATTTT. This translates into CAISEAAFHLGNTIYF.

This clone came up once. The chain joins TRBV29-1 to TRBJ1-1; 8 bases agree with TRBD1. J gave up 10 bases and V 5 bases, and 9 bases lay outside the gene matches. Germline V gene data show CDR1 as SQVTM and CDR2 as ANQGSEA. This CDR3 spans 12 amino acids. The CDR3 bases are TGCAGCGTTATGAGATCCGACAGGGGAGCTTTCTTT. Translation: CSVMRSDRGAFF.

As concerns this clone: The same CDR3 arises from other DNA sequences in this sample as well. The chain uses TRBV20-1 and TRBJ1-1; no clear D. The CDR3 is 11 amino acids. Germline V gene lookup returns CDR1 DFQATT and CDR2 SNEGSKA (reference sequence). V dropped 4 bases and J dropped 1 base, with 4 bases sitting between them. The CDR3 nucleotides are TGCAGTGCTACAGGGAACACTGAAGCTTTCTTT. Its translation is CSATGNTEAFF.

The chain uses TRBV7-3 and TRBJ2-1, with D possibly being TRBD1 (5 bases). V was shortened by 5 bases and J by 1 base, with 12 bases between the two germline ends. The germline gives CDR1 SGHTA, CDR2 FQGTGA. This CDR3 comprises 15 residues. This chain's CDR3 is CASSTRQSSYNEQFF. CDR3 coding DNA: TGTGCCAGCAGCACACGACAGAGTTCCTACAATGAGCAGTTCTTC.

The gene calls are TRBV30 and TRBJ1-2; D not certain. Trimming took off 1 base at V and 7 bases at J, with 10 bases between the two ends. The CDR3 is made up of 12 amino acids. The V gene's germline CDR1 is GTSNPN and CDR2 SVGIG (reference sequence). The chain's CDR3 is CAWSGGRSGYTF. The DNA for the CDR3 is TGTGCCTGGAGTGGGGGTAGAAGTGGCTACACCTTC. The entire variable domain, with the rest obtained from reference TRBV30 and TRBJ1-2, is as follows: SQTIHQWPATLVQPVGSPLSLECTVEGTSNPNLYWYRQAAGRGLQLLFYSVGIGQISSEVPQNLSASRPQDRQFILSSKKLLLSDSGFYLCAWSGGRSGYTFGSGTRLTVV.

The chain has TRBV12-5 and TRBJ1-2; no reliable D call. Germline assignment: CDR1 LGHNT and CDR2 FRNRAP. Trimming cost V 5 bases and J 7 bases, with 17 bases left between them. The CDR3 totals 14 residues. DNA of the CDR3: TGTGCTAGTGGTCCAGCCCGCCTCAGAGGTGGCTACACCTTC. It yields the protein CASGPARLRGGYTF.